The 18 T cell receptor beta chains reported below all come from one sample, sequenced in a study. TCRdb re-derived calls from the 5' RACE reads in MiXCR, one entry per CDR3 protein. The table records approximately 40,000 distinct CDR3 sequences, approximately 20% of them present only once. The sequencing input was naive CD4+ T cells sorted from a lymph node. Subset indicated: naive CD4+ T cells, CD4+CD45RA+CD25-. The source is a female donor with breast cancer.

The V call is TRBV20-1, the J call TRBJ2-3; TRBD2 is a possible D gene (6 bases). The germline CDR1 and CDR2 sequences are DFQATT and SNEGSKA (reference sequence). The CDR3 consists of 15 residues. V lost 0 bases to trimming and J lost 8 bases, with 18 bases between them. The CDR3, as DNA: TGCAGTGCTAGAGATCTCATTCGGGACTGGGGTACGCAGTATTTT. It is translated as CSARDLIRDWGTQYF.

This clonotype was counted a few times. The V gene is TRBV5-1, the J gene TRBJ1-1, with a tentative D call TRBD1 (6 bases). From germline, CDR1 is SGHRS and CDR2 YFSETQ. V was trimmed by 4 bases and J by 4 bases, leaving 17 bases between them. There are 15 residues in the CDR3. The CDR3 spells CASSTALGGGTEAFF. CDR3 nucleotide sequence: TGCGCCAGCAGCACCGCATTAGGGGGAGGCACTGAAGCTTTCTTT.

The V gene is TRBV27, the J gene TRBJ2-5; perhaps TRBD2 as D (6 bases). The V and J ends lost 2 bases and 5 bases respectively, with 9 bases between them. Germline loops: CDR1 MNHEY, CDR2 SMNVEV (reference sequence). The CDR3 loop spans 13 amino acids. Written as DNA, the CDR3 is TGTGCCAGCAGTTTAAGTGGGGGGGAGACCCAGTACTTC. This encodes CASSLSGGETQYF.

The chain has TRBV12-3 or TRBV12-4 and TRBJ2-1, with 7 bases matching TRBD2. The ends lost 1 base at V and 1 base at J; junction bases unmatched: 4. This CDR3 is built from 16 residues. The CDR3 is CASSLGQAGSYNEQFF. In DNA form, the CDR3 reads TGTGCCAGCAGTTTAGGACAAGCGGGATCCTACAATGAGCAGTTCTTC.

This chain joins TRBV9 and TRBJ1-2; no clear D. CDR3 length equals 13 residues. V shed 3 bases and J shed 8 bases, with 14 bases lying between them. The germline V gene encodes CDR1 SGDLS and CDR2 YYNGEE. Written as DNA, the CDR3 is TGTGCCAGCAGCGCATACGATTCAGGAGGCTACACCTTC. This translates into CASSAYDSGGYTF.

This clonotype was counted only a few times. V gene TRBV2 combines with J gene TRBJ1-5; D remains unclear. Germline V CDR1 and CDR2: SNHLY, FYNNEI. Trimming took 1 base from V and 6 from J, leaving 7 bases between them. The CDR3 has 13 residues. CDR3 in amino acids: CASSEDRSQPQHF. The DNA of the CDR3 is TGTGCCAGCAGTGAAGATAGGAGTCAGCCCCAGCATTTT.

This clonotype was seen a handful of times. The V gene is TRBV12-3 or TRBV12-4, the J gene TRBJ2-2; D not certain. Trimming left V 3 bases short and J 5 bases short, with 10 bases between. CDR3 length: 14 residues. This CDR3 reads CASSLKVWTGELFF. CDR3 in DNA: TGTGCCAGCAGTTTGAAGGTTTGGACCGGGGAGCTGTTTTTT.

This clonotype has a handful of counts. The chain recombines TRBV5-1 with TRBJ2-1; D remains unclear. Germline loops: CDR1 SGHRS, CDR2 YFSETQ. The V and J ends lost 4 bases and 6 bases respectively, with 11 bases between them. This CDR3 comprises 13 residues. CDR3 DNA sequence: TGCGCCAGCAGCGTCGTAGTATCCAATGAGCAGTTCTTC. Translation gives CASSVVVSNEQFF.

This clonotype came up many times. The chain has TRBV20-1 and TRBJ2-3, with D possibly matching TRBD2 (5 bases). The CDR3 is 15 amino acids. V shed 6 bases and J shed 4 bases, with 20 bases lying between them. Germline-derived CDR1 and CDR2 are DFQATT and SNEGSKA (reference sequence). The CDR3 nucleotides read TGCAGTGCACCCGTTTATGCGGGCCAATCAGATACGCAGTATTTT. Translated: CSAPVYAGQSDTQYF.

The V gene is TRBV12-3 or TRBV12-4, the J gene TRBJ1-4; tentative D call: TRBD1 (6 bases). The CDR3 spans 14 residues. V dropped 6 bases and J dropped 4 bases, with 12 bases sitting between them. CDR3 DNA: TGTGCCAGCAGACTCGACAGGAATAATGAAAAACTGTTTTTT. Amino acid sequence: CASRLDRNNEKLFF.

This clonotype has only a few counts. The DNA is omitted, as the CDR3 cannot be located on it reliably, and the CDR3 follows TCRdb's listing. CDR3: CASTDGRWALGTF. The chain links TRBV6-1 to TRBJ1-2; whether TRBD1, the table's D call, matches the DNA was not checked. The CDR3 comprises 13 residues, both ends counted. From germline, CDR1 is MNHNS and CDR2 SASEGT.

This clonotype was observed a handful of times. The gene calls are TRBV6-5 and TRBJ2-3; 7 positions agree with TRBD1. The V segment lost 8 bases and the J segment 3 bases; nucleotides outside the gene matches: 5. CDR3 length equals 13 residues. Germline V CDR1 and CDR2: MNHEY, SVGAGI. The CDR3 bases are TGTGCCAGCTTCGGGACAGAGACAGATACGCAGTATTTT. Its protein product is CASFGTETDTQYF.

The rearrangement joins TRBV5-1 to TRBJ2-7; 7 nucleotides line up with TRBD1. V was clipped by 3 bases and J by 1 base; unmatched bases: 13. The CDR3 length is 17 residues. The germline V gene encodes CDR1 SGHRS and CDR2 YFSETQ. This chain's CDR3 is CASSSTGFSGGSYEQYF. Written as DNA, the CDR3 is TGCGCCAGCAGCTCCACCGGGTTTTCAGGGGGTTCCTACGAGCAGTACTTC.

The chain is built from TRBV6-1 and TRBJ1-6; D uncertain. This CDR3 region has 12 residues. Trimming took 0 bases from V and 10 from J, leaving 4 bases between them. Looked up from germline, CDR1 is MNHNS and CDR2 is SASEGT. The CDR3 DNA reads TGTGCCAGCAGTGAAGCTGGGTCACCCCTCCACTTT. Translation gives CASSEAGSPLHF.

This clonotype was seen only a few times. The genes are TRBV5-1 and TRBJ2-7; a possible D gene is TRBD2 (5 bases). Germline V CDR1 and CDR2: SGHRS, YFSETQ. The CDR3 sequence is 12 residues long. Deletions cut 2 bases from V and 7 bases from J, with 10 bases between. CDR3 nucleotides: TGCGCCAGCAGCTTCTCCGGGGAAGAGCAGTACTTC. Translating it yields CASSFSGEEQYF.

Many counts were recorded for this clonotype. The J gene is TRBJ2-5, the V gene TRBV29-1; D gene ambiguous. The CDR3 sequence is 13 residues long. Germline CDR1 and CDR2: SQVTM and ANQGSEA. The V gene lost 3 bases and the J gene lost 5 bases, with 13 bases spanning the gap. CDR3 coding DNA: TGCAGCGTTGAGGGGAACGCGGCCGAGACCCAGTACTTC. Protein sequence: CSVEGNAAETQYF.

This clonotype was observed many times. DNA for the CDR3: TGTGCCAGCAGTTTACGACGGACTACCGACTACGAGCAGTACTTC. This sequence encodes CASSLRRTTDYEQYF. The V call is TRBV6-5, the J call TRBJ2-7, with D possibly being TRBD2 (6 bases). Trimming left V 4 bases short and J 3 bases short, with 16 bases between. The CDR3 covers 15 residues. Germline values: CDR1 MNHEY, CDR2 SVGAGI.

Details on this clonotype: Since a much larger clone is just one base distant, this may be a read error. The CDR3 DNA follows: TGTGCCAGCAGTACGACTAGCGGGAGGTCTGGGGAGCAGCTCTTC. It is translated as CASSTTSGRSGEQLF. The genes are TRBV6-6 and TRBJ2-1; 13 bases line up with TRBD2. This CDR3 comprises 15 residues. Germline-derived CDR1 and CDR2 are MNHNY and SVGAGI (reference sequence).